The sequence of this TCR beta chain was determined in a study of shared clonotypes between healthy human individuals. At the level of the study: Every donor yielded three CD4 naive, three CD4 memory, two CD8 naive and one CD8 memory plate.

Study-wide results and limits: Donor scarcity curtailed the genetic and exposure-history diversity represented herein. Rarefaction demonstrated incomplete sorted-subset sequencing despite large depth. Investigators collected only blood, and repertoires in tissues likely differ.

As concerns this clone: Antigen specificity is unknown.

Generated by immunoSEQ multiplex PCR, the TCRdb table keeps only in-frame clones and is missing some. The table shows hundreds of thousands of clones, with 95% occurring only once. Only CD45RO-negative cells positively selected for CCR7 counted as naive CD8 cells, so terminally differentiated effector memory CD45RA+ cells were excluded. V lost 4 bases to trimming and J lost 0 bases, with 16 bases between them. Germline assignment: CDR1 MNHEY and CDR2 SMNVEV (reference sequence). The CDR3 has 16 residues. Sequencing input: naive CD8+ T cells sorted from blood. This chain joins TRBV27 and TRBJ2-7; D possibly matches TRBD1 or TRBD2 (7 bases each). The TCR sequence derives from a woman aged 30 to 39 in good health. CDR3 DNA sequence: TGTGCCAGCAGTTCCCTCGGGGAGGGGGCCTCCTACGAGCAGTACTTC. It codes for CASSSLGEGASYEQYF.